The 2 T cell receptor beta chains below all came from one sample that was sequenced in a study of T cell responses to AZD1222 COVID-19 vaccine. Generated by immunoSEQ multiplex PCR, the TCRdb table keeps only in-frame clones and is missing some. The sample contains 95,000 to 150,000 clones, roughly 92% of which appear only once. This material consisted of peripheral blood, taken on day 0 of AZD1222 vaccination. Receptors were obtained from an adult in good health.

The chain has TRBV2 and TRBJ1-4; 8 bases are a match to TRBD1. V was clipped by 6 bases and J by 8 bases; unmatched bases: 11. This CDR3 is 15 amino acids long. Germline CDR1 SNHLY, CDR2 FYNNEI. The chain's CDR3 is CASREGPGQVEKLFF. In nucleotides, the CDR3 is TGTGCCAGCAGGGAGGGACCGGGACAGGTGGAAAAACTGTTTTTT.

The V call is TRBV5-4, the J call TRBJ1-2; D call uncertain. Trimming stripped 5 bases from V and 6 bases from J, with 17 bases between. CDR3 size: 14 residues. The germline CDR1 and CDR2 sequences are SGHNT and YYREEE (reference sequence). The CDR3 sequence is CASRAVQSLNGYTF. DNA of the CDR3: TGTGCCAGCAGAGCGGTACAGTCTCTTAATGGCTACACCTTC.